This T cell receptor (beta chain) was found in a study of blood T cell repertoires in COVID-19. Study as a whole: T cells, B-cell-depleted T cells, or PBMCs provided the cDNA or gDNA that served as material.

Authors' analysis steps: Counts of nucleated cells, estimated from reference gene primer amplification, were obtained. TCRdb keeps only in-frame clones here, not all; method: immunoSEQ multiplex PCR. Clone size and V and J calls were adopted from that table, with D and trimming inferred from the DNA. The profile shows around 310,000 clones, roughly 90% of them singletons. This CDR3 contains 12 residues. Trimming shortened V by 8 bases and J by 0 bases, and 8 bases separated the two germline ends. In germline, CDR1 is ENHRY, CDR2 SYGVKD. Across about two dozen US areas, participants ranged in age from roughly 18 to 95 years. Each recovered donor of Cohort 3 presented with two negative PCRs, clearance, or symptom resolution.

The sequenced sample was PBMCs or T cells enriched from blood (not recorded which). The TCR sequence derives from a young woman who had recovered from COVID-19. The rearrangement uses TRBV10-3 and TRBJ2-7, with D possibly TRBD2 on 6 matching bases. This chain's CDR3 is CAIGGSSYEQYF. In DNA, the CDR3 is TGTGCCATCGGAGGGAGCTCCTACGAGCAGTACTTC.